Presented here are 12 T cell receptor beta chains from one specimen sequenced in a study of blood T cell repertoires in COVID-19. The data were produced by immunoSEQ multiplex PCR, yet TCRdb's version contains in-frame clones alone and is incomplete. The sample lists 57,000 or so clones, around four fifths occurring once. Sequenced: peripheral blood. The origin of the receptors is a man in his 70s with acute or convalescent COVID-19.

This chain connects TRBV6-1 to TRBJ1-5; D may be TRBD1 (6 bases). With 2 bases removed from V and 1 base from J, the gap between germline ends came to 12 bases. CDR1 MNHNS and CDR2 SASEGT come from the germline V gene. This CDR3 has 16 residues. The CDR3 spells CASSERGGLSNQPQHF. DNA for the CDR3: TGTGCCAGCAGTGAACGGGGGGGGCTGAGCAATCAGCCCCAGCATTTT.

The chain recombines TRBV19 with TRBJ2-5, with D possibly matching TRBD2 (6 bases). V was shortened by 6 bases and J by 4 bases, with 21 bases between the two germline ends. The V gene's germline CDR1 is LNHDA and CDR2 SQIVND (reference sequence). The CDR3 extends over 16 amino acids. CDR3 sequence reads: CASSPGEDWGGETQYF. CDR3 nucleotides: TGTGCCAGTAGCCCGGGAGAGGACTGGGGTGGAGAGACCCAGTACTTC.

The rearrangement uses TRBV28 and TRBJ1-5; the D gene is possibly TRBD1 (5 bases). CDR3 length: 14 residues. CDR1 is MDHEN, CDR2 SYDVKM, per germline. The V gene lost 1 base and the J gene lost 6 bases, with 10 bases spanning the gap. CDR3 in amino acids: CASSLSGDGQPQHF. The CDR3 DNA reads TGTGCCAGCAGTTTATCGGGGGATGGTCAGCCCCAGCATTTT. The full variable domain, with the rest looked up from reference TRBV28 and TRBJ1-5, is DVKVTQSSRYLVKRTGEKVFLECVQDMDHENMFWYRQDPGLGLRLIYFSYDVKMKEKGDIPEGYSVSREKKERFSLILESASTNQTSMYLCASSLSGDGQPQHFGDGTRLSIL.

The CDR3 bases are TGTGCCATCAGTGGGACAGGGGAGGACTATGGCTACACCTTC. Its protein is CAISGTGEDYGYTF. The V call is TRBV10-3, the J call TRBJ1-2; 9 nucleotides line up with TRBD1. In germline, CDR1 is ENHRY, CDR2 SYGVKD. J was trimmed by 3 bases and V by 4 bases; bases with no gene match: 3. The CDR3 sequence is 14 residues long.

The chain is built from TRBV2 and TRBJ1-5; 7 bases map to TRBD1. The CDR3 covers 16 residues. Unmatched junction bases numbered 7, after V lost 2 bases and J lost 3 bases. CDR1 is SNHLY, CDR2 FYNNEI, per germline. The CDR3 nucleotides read TGTGCCAGCAGTGAATCCAGGGGGACCTACAATCAGCCCCAGCATTTT. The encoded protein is CASSESRGTYNQPQHF.

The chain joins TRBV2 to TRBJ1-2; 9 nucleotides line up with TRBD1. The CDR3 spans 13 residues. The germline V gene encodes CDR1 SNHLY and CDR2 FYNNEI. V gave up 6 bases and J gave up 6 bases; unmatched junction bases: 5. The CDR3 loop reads CASRPGTGHGYTF. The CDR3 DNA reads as TGTGCCAGCAGGCCCGGGACAGGGCATGGCTACACCTTC.

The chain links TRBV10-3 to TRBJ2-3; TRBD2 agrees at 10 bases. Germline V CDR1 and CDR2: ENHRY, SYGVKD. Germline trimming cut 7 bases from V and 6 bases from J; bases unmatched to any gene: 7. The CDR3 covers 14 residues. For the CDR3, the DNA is TGTGCCATCAAGAGCGGGGGGGCAGGGGATACGCAGTATTTT. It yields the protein CAIKSGGAGDTQYF.

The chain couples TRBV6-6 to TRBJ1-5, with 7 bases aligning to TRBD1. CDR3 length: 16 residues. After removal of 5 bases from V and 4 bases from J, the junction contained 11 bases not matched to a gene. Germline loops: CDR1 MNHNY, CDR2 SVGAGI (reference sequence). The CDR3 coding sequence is TGTGCCAGCAGTCGAACCCCGGACAGGACGAATCAGCCCCAGCATTTT. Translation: CASSRTPDRTNQPQHF.

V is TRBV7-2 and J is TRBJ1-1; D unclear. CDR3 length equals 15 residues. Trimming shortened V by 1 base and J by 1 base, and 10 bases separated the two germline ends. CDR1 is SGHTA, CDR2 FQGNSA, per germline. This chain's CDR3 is CASSLGGASNTEAFF. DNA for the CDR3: TGTGCCAGCAGCTTAGGTGGAGCTTCGAACACTGAAGCTTTCTTT.

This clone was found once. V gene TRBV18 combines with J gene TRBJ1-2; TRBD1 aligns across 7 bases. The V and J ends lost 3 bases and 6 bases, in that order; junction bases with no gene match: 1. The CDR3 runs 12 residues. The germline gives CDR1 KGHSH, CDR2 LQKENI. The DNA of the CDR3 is TGTGCCAGCTCACCCGGGACAGATGGCTACACCTTC. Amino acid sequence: CASSPGTDGYTF.

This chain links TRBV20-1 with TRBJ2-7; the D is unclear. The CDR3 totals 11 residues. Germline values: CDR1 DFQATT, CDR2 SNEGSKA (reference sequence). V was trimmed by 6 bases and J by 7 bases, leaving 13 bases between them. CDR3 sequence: CSAPSRREQYF. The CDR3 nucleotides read TGCAGTGCCCCGTCCCGCCGGGAGCAGTACTTC.

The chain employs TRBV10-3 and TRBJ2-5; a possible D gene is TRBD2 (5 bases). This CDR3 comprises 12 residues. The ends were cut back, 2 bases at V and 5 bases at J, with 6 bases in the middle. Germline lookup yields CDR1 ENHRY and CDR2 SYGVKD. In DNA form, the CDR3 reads TGTGCCATCAGTGAGCAGCGGGAGACCCAGTACTTC. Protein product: CAISEQRETQYF.